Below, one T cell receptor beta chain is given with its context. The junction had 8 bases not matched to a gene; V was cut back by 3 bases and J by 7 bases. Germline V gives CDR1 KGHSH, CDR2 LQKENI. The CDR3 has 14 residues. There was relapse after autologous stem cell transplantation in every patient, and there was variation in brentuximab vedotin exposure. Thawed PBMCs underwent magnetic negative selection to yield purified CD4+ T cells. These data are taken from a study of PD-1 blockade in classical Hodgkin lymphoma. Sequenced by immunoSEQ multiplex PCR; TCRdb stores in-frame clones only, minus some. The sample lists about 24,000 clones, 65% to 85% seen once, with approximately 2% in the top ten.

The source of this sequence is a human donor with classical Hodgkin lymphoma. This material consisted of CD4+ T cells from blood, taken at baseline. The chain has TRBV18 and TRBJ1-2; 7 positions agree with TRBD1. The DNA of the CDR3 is TGTGCCAGCTCACCGTCGACAGGGTCCGTTGGCTACACCTTC. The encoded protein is CASSPSTGSVGYTF.